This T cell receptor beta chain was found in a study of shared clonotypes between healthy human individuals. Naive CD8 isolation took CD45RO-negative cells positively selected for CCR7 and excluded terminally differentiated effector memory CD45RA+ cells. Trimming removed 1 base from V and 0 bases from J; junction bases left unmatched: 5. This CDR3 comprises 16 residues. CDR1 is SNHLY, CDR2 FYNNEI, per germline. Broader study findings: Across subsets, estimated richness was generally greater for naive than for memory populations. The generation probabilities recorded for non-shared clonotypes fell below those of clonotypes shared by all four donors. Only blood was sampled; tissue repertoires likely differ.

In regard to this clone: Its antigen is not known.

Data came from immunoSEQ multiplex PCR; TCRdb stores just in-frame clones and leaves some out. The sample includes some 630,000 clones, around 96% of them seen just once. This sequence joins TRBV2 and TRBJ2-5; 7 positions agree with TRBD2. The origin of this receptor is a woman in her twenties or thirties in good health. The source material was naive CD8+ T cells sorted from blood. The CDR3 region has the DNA TGTGCCAGCAGTGAAGAGGTGGGAGGGTACCAAGAGACCCAGTACTTC. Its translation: CASSEEVGGYQETQYF.